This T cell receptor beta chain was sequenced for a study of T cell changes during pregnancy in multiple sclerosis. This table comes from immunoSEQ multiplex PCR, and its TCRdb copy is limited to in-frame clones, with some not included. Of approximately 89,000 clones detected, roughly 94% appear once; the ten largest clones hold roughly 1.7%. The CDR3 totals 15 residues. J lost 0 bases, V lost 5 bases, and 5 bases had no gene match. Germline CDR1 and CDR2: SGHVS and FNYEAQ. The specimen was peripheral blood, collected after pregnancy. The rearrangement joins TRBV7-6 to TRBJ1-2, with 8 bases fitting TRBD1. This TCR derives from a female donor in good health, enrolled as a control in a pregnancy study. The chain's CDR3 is CASSPGTGTNYGYTF. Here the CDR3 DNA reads TGTGCCAGCAGCCCTGGGACAGGTACTAACTATGGCTACACCTTC.